This T cell receptor (beta chain) was obtained from a study of CD8+CD57+ T cells in acquired aplastic anemia. Findings and limits, study-wide: Researchers report that some 31 CD8+ CDR3 sequences appeared in both patients and controls.

The use of genomic DNA as template underpinned the TCR beta VDJ and CDR3 profiling. TCRdb called the reads again in MiXCR, with one record for every CDR3 protein. There are approximately 170,000 distinct CDR3 sequences in the sample; less than 60% occur only once, and roughly 3.5% lies in the top ten. Germline values: CDR1 LNHDA, CDR2 SQIVND (reference sequence). This CDR3 is built from 16 residues. Patients who underwent sequencing had shown CD8+CD57+ cell expansion by flow cytometry. Among the patients, all had severe acquired aplastic anemia. In regard to this clonotype: Its specificity is not known. A read error may produce the germline difference seen at one junction end.

The sequenced sample was sorted CD4+, CD8+, or CD8+CD57+ T cells (not recorded which) from PBMCs. This TCR came from a human donor with aplastic anemia. V gene TRBV19 combines with J gene TRBJ1-6; possible D gene TRBD1, 5 bases. The chain's CDR3 is CASRTHTGLANSLLHF. CDR3 nucleotide sequence: TGTGCCAGTAGAACCCACACAGGTCTTGCGAATTCACTCCTCCACTTT.